The subject of this entry is one TCR beta chain. No antigen is known for it. CDR1 and CDR2 (germline): SGDLS, YYNGEE. The CDR3 runs 17 residues. Unmatched junction bases numbered 2, after V lost 1 base and J lost 0 bases. This record belongs to a study of T cell responses to AZD1222 COVID-19 vaccine. The assay was immunoSEQ multiplex PCR, and TCRdb's table has in-frame clones only and misses some. Of 120,000 to 150,000 clones listed, over 80% are singletons. Analysis merged second doses at about 4 or about 12 weeks. Findings of the study overall: Spike-specific TCR breadth and depth rose after two AZD1222 doses. Along spike, vaccine-associated CD4 TCRs were found throughout, with dominance at 160-218 and 743-854. Clonal diversity was possibly underestimated, and white British individuals and females predominated among donors.

The specimen was peripheral blood, collected 28 days after the second AZD1222 dose. The receptor was derived from an adult who received the AZD1222 COVID-19 vaccine. The V gene is TRBV9, the J gene TRBJ2-1, with 12 bases identical to TRBD2. This chain's CDR3 is CASSVPSGRGSYNEQFF. CDR3 bases: TGTGCCAGCAGCGTACCTAGCGGGAGGGGCTCCTACAATGAGCAGTTCTTC. The full variable domain, with the rest looked up from reference TRBV9 and TRBJ2-1, is DSGVTQTPKHLITATGQRVTLRCSPRSGDLSVYWYQQSLDQGLQFLIQYYNGEERAKGNILERFSAQQFPDLHSELNLSSLELGDSALYFCASSVPSGRGSYNEQFFGPGTRLTVL.